The entry below describes one TCR beta chain. This entry comes from a study of T cell changes during pregnancy in multiple sclerosis. Generated by immunoSEQ multiplex PCR, the TCRdb table keeps only in-frame clones and is missing some. Counted here are some 39,000 clones, roughly 92% occurring once; the ten biggest clones make up 1.2%. Germline assignment: CDR1 SEHNR and CDR2 FQNEAQ (reference sequence). There are 15 residues in the CDR3. The V and J ends lost 4 bases and 4 bases respectively, with 16 bases between them. The TCR sequence derives from a female donor with multiple sclerosis, enrolled in a pregnancy study. V usage is TRBV7-9 and J usage is TRBJ2-5; possible D gene TRBD2, 5 bases. What was sequenced was PBMCs (not recorded whether the cells were cultured). The CDR3 sequence: CASSSISFRGETQYF. CDR3 nucleotides: TGTGCCAGCAGCTCCATCTCCTTTCGGGGAGAGACCCAGTACTTC.